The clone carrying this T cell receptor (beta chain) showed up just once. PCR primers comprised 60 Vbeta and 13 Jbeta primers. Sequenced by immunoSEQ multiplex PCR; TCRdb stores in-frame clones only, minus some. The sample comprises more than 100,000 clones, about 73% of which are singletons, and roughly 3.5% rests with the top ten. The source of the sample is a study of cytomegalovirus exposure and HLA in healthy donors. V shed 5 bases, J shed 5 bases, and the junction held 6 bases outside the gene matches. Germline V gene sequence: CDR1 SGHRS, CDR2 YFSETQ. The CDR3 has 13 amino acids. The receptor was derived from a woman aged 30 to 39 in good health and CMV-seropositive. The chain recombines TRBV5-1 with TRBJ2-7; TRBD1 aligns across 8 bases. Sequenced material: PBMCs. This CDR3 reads CASRGQGLHEQYF. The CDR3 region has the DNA TGCGCCAGCAGAGGACAGGGTCTCCACGAGCAGTACTTC.